These 31 T cell receptor beta chains came from one sample sequenced in a study of T cell changes during pregnancy in multiple sclerosis. The repertoire was sequenced with immunoSEQ multiplex PCR; TCRdb's copy has only in-frame clones and lacks some. The sample yields around 39,000 clones, roughly 90% seen once. The sequenced sample was CD8+ T cells from peripheral blood mononuclear cells, obtained before pregnancy. These receptors came from a female donor with multiple sclerosis, enrolled in a pregnancy study.

This chain connects TRBV25-1 to TRBJ2-7; 8 bases are a match to TRBD1. The CDR3 contains 13 residues. CDR1 is MGHDK and CDR2 is SYGVNS in the germline V gene. V lost 7 bases, J lost 5 bases, and 7 bases stayed unmatched. CDR3 loop: CASTRQGADEQYF. The CDR3, as DNA: TGTGCCAGCACCCGGCAGGGGGCCGACGAGCAGTACTTC.

V gene TRBV13 combines with J gene TRBJ2-7, with TRBD1 identical over 8 bases. The ends lost 7 bases at V and 3 bases at J; junction bases unmatched: 8. The length of the CDR3 is 14 residues. Germline-derived CDR1 and CDR2 are PRHDT and FYEKMQ (reference sequence). CDR3: CASTKAGGGYEQYF. The CDR3 coding sequence is TGTGCCAGCACCAAAGCAGGGGGCGGCTACGAGCAGTACTTC.

This chain links TRBV15 with TRBJ1-2; perhaps TRBD1 as D (6 bases). This CDR3 contains 14 residues. V was cut by 5 bases and J by 7 bases, with 17 bases left in between. The germline V gene encodes CDR1 LNHNV and CDR2 YYDKDF (reference sequence). The CDR3 protein is CATSLRQAGGGYTF. CDR3 nucleotide sequence: TGTGCCACCAGCTTACGACAGGCGGGCGGTGGCTACACCTTC.

The rearrangement joins TRBV28 to TRBJ2-2; D unresolved. The CDR3 extends over 15 amino acids. Trimming removed 2 bases from V and 0 bases from J, with 7 bases in between. The V gene's germline CDR1 is MDHEN and CDR2 SYDVKM. The CDR3 bases are TGTGCCAGCAGTTTACCCAGGCCGAACACCGGGGAGCTGTTTTTT. It translates to CASSLPRPNTGELFF.

V and J are TRBV28 and TRBJ1-5; D gene unclear. Germline V lookup: CDR1 MDHEN, CDR2 SYDVKM. The CDR3 contains 11 residues. The V end lost 5 bases, the J end lost 9 bases, and 8 bases lay between the germline ends. In DNA, the CDR3 is TGTGCCAGCAGTCCCCTCAGGCCCCAGCATTTT. Protein sequence: CASSPLRPQHF.

The chain joins TRBV5-6 to TRBJ1-2; 8 bases fit TRBD1. Per the germline V gene, CDR1 is SGHDT and CDR2 is YYEEEE. The V gene end was trimmed by 0 bases and the J gene end by 5 bases; junction bases not matched to a gene: 6. The CDR3 runs 15 residues. The CDR3 reads CASSLARRDRYGYTF. CDR3 in DNA: TGTGCCAGCAGCTTGGCCCGCCGGGACAGGTATGGCTACACCTTC.

The chain links TRBV6-1 to TRBJ2-2; the match to TRBD1 covers 11 bases. The CDR3 runs 14 residues. V dropped 6 bases and J dropped 3; count of bases not matched to a gene: 0. In germline, CDR1 is MNHNS, CDR2 SASEGT. The CDR3 here is CASRGQGDTGELFF. The CDR3 nucleotides read TGTGCCAGCAGGGGACAGGGGGACACCGGGGAGCTGTTTTTT.

The rearrangement links TRBV4-2 to TRBJ2-7; the match to TRBD2 covers 12 bases. Trimming at V came to 0 bases and at J to 10 bases, leaving 7 bases not matched to a gene. The CDR3 has 15 residues. Per the germline V gene, CDR1 is LGHNA and CDR2 is YNFKEQ. The CDR3 coding sequence is TGTGCCAGCAGCCAAGATCTAGCGGGAGGGCCGGATCAGTACTTC. It yields the protein CASSQDLAGGPDQYF.

The chain is built from TRBV4-1 and TRBJ2-1; D gene unclear. The V end was cut by 1 base, the J end by 1 base, with 11 bases between. CDR3 length equals 16 residues. Per germline, CDR1 MGHRA and CDR2 YSYEKL. CDR3 region: CASSQATFVSYNEQFF. The DNA of the CDR3 is TGCGCCAGCAGCCAAGCTACTTTTGTTTCCTACAATGAGCAGTTCTTC.

The chain carries TRBV10-3 and TRBJ2-7; 8 nucleotides agree with TRBD1. Germline trimming cut 0 bases from V and 4 bases from J; bases unmatched to any gene: 5. This CDR3 has 15 amino acids. Germline CDR1 and CDR2: ENHRY and SYGVKD. CDR3 loop: CAISESSGGRYEQYF. The DNA for the CDR3 is TGTGCCATCAGTGAGTCGTCAGGGGGCAGGTACGAGCAGTACTTC.

This CDR3 reads CATGPTGVKSGELFF. CDR3 coding DNA: TGTGCCACCGGACCGACAGGGGTAAAATCCGGGGAGCTGTTTTTT. The gene calls are TRBV15 and TRBJ2-2, with TRBD1 identical over 8 bases. Germline CDR1 LNHNV, CDR2 YYDKDF (reference sequence). The CDR3 length is 15 residues. Losses at the gene ends were 8 bases for V and 6 bases for J; bases not matched to a gene: 11.

The rearrangement joins TRBV27 to TRBJ1-1; no clear D. V was shortened by 5 bases and J by 1 base, with 8 bases between the two germline ends. CDR3 length: 13 amino acids. The V gene's germline CDR1 is MNHEY and CDR2 SMNVEV (reference sequence). The CDR3 region has the DNA TGTGCCAGCAGTACAGATCCGAACACTGAAGCTTTCTTT. It codes for CASSTDPNTEAFF.

This clone was found once. This sequence joins TRBV7-9 and TRBJ1-4, with D perhaps TRBD1 (5 bases). V was shortened by 6 bases and J by 0 bases, with 8 bases between the two germline ends. The CDR3 spans 14 residues. The germline V gene has CDR1 SEHNR and CDR2 FQNEAQ (reference sequence). This chain's CDR3 is CASRGDPTNEKLFF. The CDR3, as DNA: TGTGCCAGCAGAGGGGATCCAACTAATGAAAAACTGTTTTTT.

The V gene is TRBV4-1, the J gene TRBJ1-2; D unresolved. Trimming took 1 base from V and 8 from J, leaving 17 bases between them. Germline V gives CDR1 MGHRA, CDR2 YSYEKL. The CDR3 consists of 15 residues. Here the CDR3 DNA reads TGCGCCAGCAGCCAAGGTCCGGGTCGAAAGCCGGGCTACACCTTC. Protein: CASSQGPGRKPGYTF.

The chain links TRBV2 to TRBJ2-1, with TRBD2 matching over 8 bases. V trimming: 8 bases; J trimming: 5 bases; junction bases outside the gene matches: 8. The germline V gene has CDR1 SNHLY and CDR2 FYNNEI. The CDR3 totals 14 residues. The CDR3 here is CASPPGTRHNEQFF. The CDR3 nucleotides read TGTGCCAGCCCCCCCGGGACTAGACACAATGAGCAGTTCTTC.

The rearrangement joins TRBV6-4 to TRBJ2-2; the D gene is possibly TRBD2 (7 bases). The CDR3 is 16 residues long. V was trimmed by 2 bases and J by 0 bases, leaving 10 bases between them. CDR1 is MRHNA, CDR2 SNTAGT, per germline. The CDR3 DNA reads as TGTGCCAGCAGTGACGGGGGGGCCGCGAACACCGGGGAGCTGTTTTTT. This codes for CASSDGGAANTGELFF.

The chain employs TRBV6-1 and TRBJ2-7; D is perhaps TRBD1 (5 bases). V was clipped by 7 bases and J by 6 bases, with 10 bases between them. The germline CDR1 and CDR2 sequences are MNHNS and SASEGT. This CDR3 spans 11 amino acids. The CDR3 nucleotides are TGTGCCAGCATCCAGGGATCCGAGCAGTACTTC. Protein: CASIQGSEQYF.

The chain is built from TRBV25-1 and TRBJ2-1, with 7 bases aligning to TRBD1. Germline V gene data show CDR1 as MGHDK and CDR2 as SYGVNS. The junction had 10 bases not matched to a gene; V was cut back by 10 bases and J by 4 bases. The CDR3 loop spans 14 amino acids. The CDR3, as DNA: TGTGCCACCGAACAGGGGTTCGGTTACAATGAGCAGTTCTTC. Its translation is CATEQGFGYNEQFF.

This chain joins TRBV9 and TRBJ1-1; D may be TRBD1 (6 bases). Deletions cut 1 base from V and 5 bases from J, with 15 bases between. Germline CDR1 SGDLS, CDR2 YYNGEE. The CDR3 covers 15 residues. This chain's CDR3 is CASSVNIRGGTEAFF. CDR3 coding DNA: TGTGCCAGCAGCGTAAATATCAGGGGAGGGACTGAAGCTTTCTTT.

The V call is TRBV9, the J call TRBJ2-2; 10 positions match TRBD2. The CDR3 has 14 residues. From germline, CDR1 is SGDLS and CDR2 YYNGEE. With 4 bases clipped from V and 7 bases from J, the junction kept 4 bases outside the gene matches. DNA of the CDR3: TGTGCCAGCAGCCCATGGACTAGCGGCGGGGAGCTGTTTTTT. Encoded protein: CASSPWTSGGELFF. Supplemented by reference TRBV9 and TRBJ2-2, the full variable domain reads DSGVTQTPKHLITATGQRVTLRCSPRSGDLSVYWYQQSLDQGLQFLIQYYNGEERAKGNILERFSAQQFPDLHSELNLSSLELGDSALYFCASSPWTSGGELFFGEGSRLTVL.

The chain employs TRBV5-5 and TRBJ1-2; D may be TRBD1 (5 bases). V lost 7 bases, J lost 0 bases, and 10 bases lay in between. The CDR3 spans 13 residues. Germline CDR1 and CDR2: SGHKS and YYEKEE (reference sequence). DNA for the CDR3: TGTGCCAGCGGGGCAGAAGCTAACTATGGCTACACCTTC. This codes for CASGAEANYGYTF.

The V gene is TRBV27, the J gene TRBJ1-5; D not resolved. The germline gives CDR1 MNHEY, CDR2 SMNVEV (reference sequence). The CDR3 runs 14 residues. V lost 2 bases to trimming and J lost 3 bases, with 8 bases between them. In DNA, the CDR3 is TGTGCCAGCAGTTTAGGCAGATACAATCAGCCCCAGCATTTT. This codes for CASSLGRYNQPQHF.

This chain uses TRBV5-4 with TRBJ2-7; tentatively, D is TRBD1 (6 bases). Germline V gene sequence: CDR1 SGHNT, CDR2 YYREEE (reference sequence). V lost 5 bases and J 5 bases, leaving 20 bases between the germline ends. This CDR3 region has 15 residues. CDR3 DNA sequence: TGTGCCAGCAGATCCCCCCTACAGGGTCCCCACGAGCAGTACTTC. Translating it yields CASRSPLQGPHEQYF.

V usage is TRBV11-2 and J usage is TRBJ1-1, with D perhaps matching TRBD1 (5 bases). The germline gives CDR1 SGHAT, CDR2 FQNNGV. The germline V and J ends were trimmed by 3 bases and 3 bases, with 14 bases remaining between them. The CDR3 totals 15 residues. The CDR3 sequence is CASSFAPTDYTEAFF. The CDR3 region has the DNA TGTGCCAGCAGCTTCGCCCCGACAGATTACACTGAAGCTTTCTTT. Full variable domain (remainder filled in from reference TRBV11-2 and TRBJ1-1): EAGVAQSPRYKIIEKRQSVAFWCNPISGHATLYWYQQILGQGPKLLIQFQNNGVVDDSQLPKDRFSAERLKGVDSTLKIQPAKLEDSAVYLCASSFAPTDYTEAFFGQGTRLTVV.

In this sample, this clone turned up a few times. This chain uses TRBV27 with TRBJ2-3, with 7 bases lining up with TRBD1. V was pared by 6 bases and J by 2 bases, with 8 bases of the junction left unmatched. Per the germline V gene, CDR1 is MNHEY and CDR2 is SMNVEV (reference sequence). The CDR3 has 15 amino acids. In DNA, the CDR3 is TGTGCCAGCAGCCACCAGGGGGATTTCACAGATACGCAGTATTTT. Protein: CASSHQGDFTDTQYF.

The J gene is TRBJ2-5, the V gene TRBV19; 7 bases agree with TRBD1. This CDR3 region has 14 residues. The J segment lost 4 bases and the V segment lost 5 bases, leaving 7 bases of the junction unmatched. The germline V gene encodes CDR1 LNHDA and CDR2 SQIVND (reference sequence). DNA of the CDR3: TGTGCCAGTAGTCCAGGGGGTAGGGGAGAGACCCAGTACTTC. This translates into CASSPGGRGETQYF.

The chain uses TRBV6-1 and TRBJ1-1; maybe TRBD1 (6 bases). The CDR3 runs 14 residues. Germline CDR1 MNHNS, CDR2 SASEGT. Trimming removed 10 bases at V and 3 bases at J, with 18 bases between. The CDR3 sequence: CAITRGGPDTEAFF. The CDR3 coding sequence is TGTGCCATCACCCGGGGGGGCCCAGACACTGAAGCTTTCTTT.

This clone was found once. The genes are TRBV10-3 and TRBJ1-2; 11 bases line up with TRBD1. The CDR3 spans 17 residues. Losses at the gene ends were 0 bases for V and 8 bases for J; bases not matched to a gene: 11. Per the germline V gene, CDR1 is ENHRY and CDR2 is SYGVKD. DNA for the CDR3: TGTGCCATCAGTGAGTCAAGGACAGGGGGCGAGGCGGAAGGCTACACCTTC. Protein: CAISESRTGGEAEGYTF.

The rearrangement links TRBV6-1 to TRBJ2-7; the match to TRBD2 covers 9 bases. Germline CDR1 and CDR2: MNHNS and SASEGT. The length of the CDR3 is 15 residues. V shed 4 bases, J shed 4 bases, and the junction held 8 bases outside the gene matches. The CDR3: CASSVEAGGLYEQYF. DNA for the CDR3: TGTGCCAGCAGTGTAGAAGCGGGGGGACTTTACGAGCAGTACTTC.

The CDR3, as DNA: TGCGCCAGTCGGTCGGGGTCCTACGAGCAGTACTTC. Its translation: CASRSGSYEQYF. This chain links TRBV5-1 with TRBJ2-7; D perhaps matches TRBD2 (5 bases). CDR3 length: 12 amino acids. The V gene's germline CDR1 is SGHRS and CDR2 YFSETQ. Trimming stripped 8 bases from V and 1 base from J, with 10 bases between.

The gene calls are TRBV27 and TRBJ2-2; possible D gene TRBD1, 5 bases. Per germline, CDR1 MNHEY and CDR2 SMNVEV (reference sequence). The CDR3 runs 15 residues. V shed 2 bases and J shed 7 bases, with 14 bases lying between them. The CDR3 DNA follows: TGTGCCAGCAGTTTACTGGCAGGGTCCCGCGGGGAGCTGTTTTTT. This sequence encodes CASSLLAGSRGELFF.